The 15 T cell receptor beta chains listed next were all sequenced from one sample in a study of regulatory and conventional T cells in RAG deficiency. Blood CD4+ CD25-low CD127-high conventional T cells supplied the genomic DNA template. Assay: immunoSEQ multiplex PCR; the TCRdb copy retains only in-frame clones and omits some. The table records about 24,000 clones, 95% to 96% of them present only once. The same data also went into a second study, on regulatory T cells. As that study records: The PCR used 52 TRBV and 13 TRBJ primers.

Sequenced sample: CD25- CD4+ T cells sorted from blood. The source is a human donor in good health.

This clone has a single count. The chain carries TRBV11-3 and TRBJ2-1; 7 nucleotides align to TRBD2. The germline gives CDR1 SGHNT, CDR2 YENEEA. Unmatched junction bases numbered 3, after V lost 1 base and J lost 6 bases. The CDR3 length is 14 residues. CDR3 in DNA: TGTGCCAGCAGCTTAGGCAGGGAGGGCAATGAGCAGTTCTTC. Encoded protein: CASSLGREGNEQFF.

The gene calls are TRBV7-2 and TRBJ1-6; D call uncertain. The germline CDR1 and CDR2 sequences are SGHTA and FQGNSA. Trimming removed 1 base from V and 3 bases from J, with 7 bases in between. The CDR3 covers 15 residues. The CDR3 reads CASSLGGDYNSPLHF. CDR3 DNA: TGTGCCAGCAGCTTAGGGGGAGACTATAATTCACCCCTCCACTTT.

This sequence joins TRBV5-1 and TRBJ1-1; tentative D call: TRBD1 (6 bases). The length of the CDR3 is 16 residues. From germline, CDR1 is SGHRS and CDR2 YFSETQ. Between the trimmed V and J ends, which lost 2 bases and 2 bases, there was a span of 16 bases. This chain's CDR3 is CASSLQGFGGNTEAFF. CDR3 in DNA: TGCGCCAGCAGCTTACAGGGCTTCGGAGGTAACACTGAAGCTTTCTTT. Combining the CDR3 with reference TRBV5-1 and TRBJ1-1 gives the whole variable domain KAGVTQTPRYLIKTRGQQVTLSCSPISGHRSVSWYQQTPGQGLQFLFEYFSETQRNKGNFPGRFSGRQFSNSRSEMNVSTLELGDSALYLCASSLQGFGGNTEAFFGQGTRLTVV.

This clone was found once. The V and J genes are TRBV11-1 and TRBJ2-5, with 12 bases matching TRBD2. The CDR3 consists of 16 residues. The germline gives CDR1 SGHAT, CDR2 FQDESV (reference sequence). With V trimmed by 5 bases and J by 2 bases, 6 bases remained unmatched. As DNA, the CDR3 is TGTGCCAGCAGCCACGGACTAGCGGGGCCACAAGAGACCCAGTACTTC. This sequence encodes CASSHGLAGPQETQYF.

The rearrangement joins TRBV4-1 to TRBJ2-5, with D tentatively TRBD2 (6 bases). V lost 5 bases, J lost 3 bases, and 10 bases lay in between. The CDR3 has 13 residues. Germline CDR1 and CDR2: MGHRA and YSYEKL. In nucleotides, the CDR3 is TGCGCCAGCAGCTGGCGGGGTGAAGAGACCCAGTACTTC. Protein sequence: CASSWRGEETQYF.

The chain employs TRBV6-1 and TRBJ2-5; 8 positions agree with TRBD2. From germline, CDR1 is MNHNS and CDR2 SASEGT. The CDR3 covers 14 residues. The ends lost 1 base at V and 5 bases at J; junction bases unmatched: 3. The CDR3 DNA sequence: TGTGCCAGCAGTGAAGGCGGGGGGAGGGAGACCCAGTACTTC. Translating gives CASSEGGGRETQYF.

V and J are TRBV6-5 and TRBJ1-4; TRBD1 is a possible D gene (5 bases). Looked up from germline, CDR1 is MNHEY and CDR2 is SVGAGI. V lost 2 bases and J 6 bases, leaving 13 bases between the germline ends. This CDR3 has 15 residues. This CDR3 reads CASSYDGGSDEKLFF. The CDR3 DNA is TGTGCCAGCAGTTACGACGGGGGATCGGATGAAAAACTGTTTTTT.

This clone came up once. The chain is built from TRBV28 and TRBJ2-3; TRBD2 matches at 7 bases. CDR3 size: 14 residues. After removal of 7 bases from V and 2 bases from J, the junction contained 6 bases not matched to a gene. Germline values: CDR1 MDHEN, CDR2 SYDVKM. CDR3 sequence (DNA): TGTGCCAGCACCGCCAGCGGGGACACAGATACGCAGTATTTT. This sequence encodes CASTASGDTDTQYF. Looking up the rest from reference TRBV28 and TRBJ2-3 gives the full variable domain: DVKVTQSSRYLVKRTGEKVFLECVQDMDHENMFWYRQDPGLGLRLIYFSYDVKMKEKGDIPEGYSVSREKKERFSLILESASTNQTSMYLCASTASGDTDTQYFGPGTRLTVL.

The gene calls are TRBV5-8 and TRBJ2-6, with TRBD1 as a possible D gene (6 bases). In germline, CDR1 is SGHTS, CDR2 YDEGEE. This CDR3 has 15 residues. Trimming removed 4 bases at V and 4 bases at J, with 12 bases between. Here the CDR3 DNA reads TGTGCCAGCAGCGTACAGGGCACCGGGGCCAACGTCCTGACTTTC. Its translation is CASSVQGTGANVLTF. Filled out from reference TRBV5-8 and TRBJ2-6, the complete variable domain reads EAGVTQSPTHLIKTRGQQATLRCSPISGHTSVYWYQQALGLGLQFLLWYDEGEERNRGNFPPRFSGRQFPNYSSELNVNALELEDSALYLCASSVQGTGANVLTFGAGSRLTVL.

Comment on this clone: Other DNA sequences in this specimen translate into the identical CDR3. The chain employs TRBV5-4 and TRBJ1-6; weak D call: TRBD1 (6 bases). V was trimmed by 1 base and J by 4 bases, leaving 12 bases between them. CDR1 and CDR2 (germline): SGHNT, YYREEE (reference sequence). The CDR3 has 16 residues. The DNA for the CDR3 is TGTGCCAGCAGCTTGACAGGGAAAACTTATAATTCACCCCTCCACTTT. It encodes CASSLTGKTYNSPLHF.

The gene calls are TRBV11-2 and TRBJ1-2; possible D gene TRBD1, 6 bases. The length of the CDR3 is 13 residues. CDR1 and CDR2 from the germline V gene are SGHAT and FQNNGV. V was cut by 5 bases and J by 10 bases, with 17 bases left in between. In nucleotides, the CDR3 is TGTGCCAGCAGCCCAGGACAGAACTCTTTCTACACCTTC. Protein product: CASSPGQNSFYTF.

The CDR3 sequence is CASGGGPRGTEAFF. The CDR3 DNA sequence: TGTGCCTCCGGAGGGGGCCCCAGGGGCACTGAAGCTTTCTTT. This chain uses TRBV9 with TRBJ1-1; 7 bases match TRBD1. This CDR3 has 14 amino acids. Germline values: CDR1 SGDLS, CDR2 YYNGEE. V lost 10 bases, J lost 4 bases, and 13 bases stayed unmatched.

The chain joins TRBV9 to TRBJ2-1, with 12 bases aligning to TRBD2. With V trimmed by 1 base and J by 7 bases, 6 bases remained unmatched. The germline V gene has CDR1 SGDLS and CDR2 YYNGEE. There are 16 residues in the CDR3. The DNA of the CDR3 is TGTGCCAGCAGCGTATGGCGTACTAGCGGGGGGAATGAGCAGTTCTTC. Protein: CASSVWRTSGGNEQFF.

The chain combines TRBV2 with TRBJ1-4; TRBD1 aligns across 7 bases. With V trimmed by 5 bases and J by 10 bases, 10 bases remained unmatched. Per germline, CDR1 SNHLY and CDR2 FYNNEI. The CDR3 has 14 residues. The chain's CDR3 is CASSPDRSLGKLFF. The CDR3 coding sequence is TGTGCCAGCAGTCCGGACAGGTCCTTGGGAAAACTGTTTTTT.

This clone was seen a single time. The V and J genes are TRBV4-1 and TRBJ2-3, with a tentative D call TRBD2 (6 bases). Germline V CDR1 and CDR2: MGHRA, YSYEKL. The V gene lost 1 base and the J gene lost 4 bases, with 6 bases spanning the gap. The CDR3 covers 13 residues. The DNA for the CDR3 is TGCGCCAGCAGCCAAGGACTAGCAGATACGCAGTATTTT. Translated: CASSQGLADTQYF.